This entry describes one T cell receptor (beta chain). Other DNA sequences in this specimen translate into the identical CDR3. Assay: immunoSEQ multiplex PCR; the TCRdb copy retains only in-frame clones and omits some. Of about 1.4 million clones listed, roughly 96% are singletons. The sample belongs to a study of shared clonotypes between healthy human individuals. The V end was cut by 0 bases, the J end by 1 base, with 0 bases between. CDR1 is MNHEY, CDR2 SVGAGI, per germline. The CDR3 has 12 residues. The chain employs TRBV6-5 and TRBJ1-1, with D unclear. This sequence originates from a man aged 25 to 45 in good health. The material sequenced was naive CD4+ T cells sorted from blood. Subset meaning: CD45RA+ positively selected. The CDR3 loop reads CASSYSNTEAFF. In DNA form, the CDR3 reads TGTGCCAGCAGTTACTCGAACACTGAAGCTTTCTTT.